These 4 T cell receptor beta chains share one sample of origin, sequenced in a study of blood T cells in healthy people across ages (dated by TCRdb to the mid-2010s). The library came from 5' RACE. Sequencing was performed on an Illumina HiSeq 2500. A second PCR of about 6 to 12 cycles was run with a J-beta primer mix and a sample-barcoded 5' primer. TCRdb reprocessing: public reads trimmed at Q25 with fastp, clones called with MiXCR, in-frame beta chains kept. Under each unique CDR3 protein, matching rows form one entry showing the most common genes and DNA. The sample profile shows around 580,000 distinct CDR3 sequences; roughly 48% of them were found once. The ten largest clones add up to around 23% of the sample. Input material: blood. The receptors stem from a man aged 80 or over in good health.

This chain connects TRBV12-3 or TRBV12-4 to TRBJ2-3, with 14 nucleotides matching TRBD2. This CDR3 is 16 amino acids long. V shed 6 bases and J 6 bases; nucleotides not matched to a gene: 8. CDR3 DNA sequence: TGTGCCAGCAGCATCAGACTAGCGGGAGGGCCTGATACGCAGTATTTT. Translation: CASSIRLAGGPDTQYF.

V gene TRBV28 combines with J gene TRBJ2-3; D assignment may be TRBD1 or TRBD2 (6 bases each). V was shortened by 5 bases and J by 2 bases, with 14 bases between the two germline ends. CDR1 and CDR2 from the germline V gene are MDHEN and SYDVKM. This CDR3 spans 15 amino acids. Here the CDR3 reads CASSLPRGPTDTQYF. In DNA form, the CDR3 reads TGTGCCAGCAGTCTCCCCCGGGGGCCCACAGATACGCAGTATTTT. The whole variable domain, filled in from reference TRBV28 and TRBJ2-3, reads DVKVTQSSRYLVKRTGEKVFLECVQDMDHENMFWYRQDPGLGLRLIYFSYDVKMKEKGDIPEGYSVSREKKERFSLILESASTNQTSMYLCASSLPRGPTDTQYFGPGTRLTVL.

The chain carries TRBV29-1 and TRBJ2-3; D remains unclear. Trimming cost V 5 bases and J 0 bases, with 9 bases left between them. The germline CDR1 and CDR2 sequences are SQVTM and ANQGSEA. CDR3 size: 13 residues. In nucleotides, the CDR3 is TGCAGCGTTAACGCGCAAAGCACAGATACGCAGTATTTT. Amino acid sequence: CSVNAQSTDTQYF.

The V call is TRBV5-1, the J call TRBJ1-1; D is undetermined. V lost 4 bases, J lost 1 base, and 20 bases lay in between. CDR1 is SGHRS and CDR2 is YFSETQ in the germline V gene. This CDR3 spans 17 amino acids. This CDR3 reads CASSPLIFTAPNTEAFF. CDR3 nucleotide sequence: TGCGCCAGCAGCCCGCTTATCTTTACAGCCCCGAACACTGAAGCTTTCTTT.